This T cell receptor beta chain was sequenced in a study of beta chain features in type 1 diabetes. Investigators reverse transcribed all isolated RNA, so they sequenced expressed TCRB transcripts. The repertoire was sequenced with immunoSEQ multiplex PCR; TCRdb's copy has only in-frame clones and lacks some. The table records some 200,000 clones, around 15% of them present only once. About this clone: Its cognate antigen is unknown.

The CDR3 covers 11 residues. Germline V CDR1 and CDR2: DFQATT, SNEGSKA (reference sequence). Deletions cut 3 bases from V and 5 bases from J, with 5 bases between. Overall study findings and caveats: Within each of all four CD4+ subsets, Type 1 diabetes patients had TCRB CDR3s that were moderately but significantly shorter. Within patients, naive, central memory and Treg TCRB repertoires seemed more similar than within healthy donors.

This rearrangement joins TRBV20-1 to TRBJ2-1, with unresolved D. This TCR was sampled from a man in his thirties or forties with type 1 diabetes. Sequencing was performed on naive CD4+ T cells from blood. For the CDR3, the DNA is TGCAGTGCTAGTTCCGACAATGAGCAGTTCTTC. Its protein product is CSASSDNEQFF.